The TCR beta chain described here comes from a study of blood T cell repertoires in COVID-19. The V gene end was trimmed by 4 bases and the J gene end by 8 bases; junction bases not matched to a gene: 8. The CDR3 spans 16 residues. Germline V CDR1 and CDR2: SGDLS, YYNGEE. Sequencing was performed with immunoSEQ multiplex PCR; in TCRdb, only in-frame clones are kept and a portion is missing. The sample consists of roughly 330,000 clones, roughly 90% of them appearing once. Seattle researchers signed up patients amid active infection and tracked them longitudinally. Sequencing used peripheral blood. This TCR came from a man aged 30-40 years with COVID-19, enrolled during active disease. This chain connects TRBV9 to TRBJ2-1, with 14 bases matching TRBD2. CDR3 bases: TGTGCCAGCAGCCTAGGGACTAGCGGGAGAGACGATGAGCAGTTCTTC. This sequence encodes CASSLGTSGRDDEQFF.